Listed here is a single TCR beta chain. The sample holds one count of this clone. No antigen is known for it. The sample holds no much larger clone one base away, and base qualities are not on file. The sample originates from a study of shared clonotypes between healthy human individuals (TCRdb year 2020). Regarding the complete study: A few men and a couple of women, aged 18 to 49 years, made up the cohort. For each donor, CD4 naive and CD4 memory were each given three plates, CD8 naive was given two plates, and CD8 memory was given one plate. To estimate repertoire size and how much clonotype sharing occurs between individuals, the study deeply sequenced the blood TCR repertoires of about five healthy adults. Libraries were prepared and TCR repertoires were sequenced by different laboratories using diverse techniques, in order to increase sequencing depth and limit assay-specific biases. Leukapheresis yielded between about 0.85 and 10 billion PBMCs per donor. What the work shows at the level of the full study, not this receptor alone: Only blood was sampled, and tissue TCR repertoires likely differ from those in blood. The small number of donors limited the genetic and exposure-history diversity represented. Naive subsets generally had larger estimated clonotype richness than memory subsets did. Incomplete sequencing was indicated by rarefaction of sorted-subset datasets, despite the large sequencing depth. Approximately 5% of naive CD4, more than 3% of naive CD8, approximately 2% of memory CD4, and more than 0.35% of memory CD8 clonotypes were shared across several donors. Compared with non-shared clonotypes, the clonotypes found in all four sorted-subset donors had higher generation probabilities. Pairwise subsampling indicated that sequencing depth was expected to affect the degree of clonotype sharing among donors.

Using the deep immunoSEQ assay, multiplex PCR amplified TCR CDR3 regions from genomic DNA. Extracted genomic DNA from each cell subset was spread evenly across all wells of several immunoSEQ 96-well plates, with each plate serving as a replicate. Each replicate PCR for sorted subsets received about 0.2 ug genomic DNA, equal to about 30,000 T cell genomes. Purified libraries were measured with a Qubit 3.0 fluorometer, size-checked on a Bioanalyzer 2100, and measured again with the KAPA Library Quantification kit. Every immunoSEQ 96-well plate was sequenced on a dedicated single-read 150-cycle Illumina NextSeq 550 flow cell. The study's own analysis went as follows. Because the immunoSEQ output held only junctional sequences and lacked quality scores, the filtering could not match the filtering applied to full-length reads. To assign V/J genes and CDR3, sequences were annotated against IMGT germline references using PyIR, a Python wrapper for IgBLAST v1.9. Any read was removed if the V/J assignment was weak (E-value above 1e-6), the CDR3 was missing, or the read contained stop codons, out-of-frame junctions, or ambiguous translated residues. V3J clonotypes were defined as sequences sharing the same inferred V gene, J gene, and CDR3 amino acid sequence. Percentage overlap between repertoires was computed as shared unique clonotypes divided by the size of the smaller repertoire. Three approaches were used to assess repertoire richness: RTK rarefaction, the Chao1 estimator, and Recon v2.1 estimates of unobserved clonotypes. For all TCRbeta clonotypes obtained by the gDNA method from four donors, generation probabilities were computed with OLGA. Here the immuneACCESS table is served through TCRdb, limited to in-frame sequences with V and J called. Missing clones are a known gap in these copies; in checked studies unresolved V genes cover under half, and the rest lacks a known reason. V, J and clone size are those of that table, while D and trimming were read from the DNA. The sample table holds roughly 680,000 clones, of which roughly two thirds were seen once. Around 1.8% of the sample is held by the ten biggest clonotypes.

The donors were healthy, HIV-negative adults who had no recently reported acute infections or vaccinations. Every donor was a Caucasian adult living in Nashville, Tennessee, USA. CD4+ T cells were enriched through magnetic negative selection, after which naive cells were positively selected on CD45RA and the remaining negative fraction served as the memory subset. Blood was obtained by leukapheresis, after which PBMCs were separated by Ficoll-Histopaque density gradient centrifugation and cryopreserved in liquid nitrogen vapor phase. Analytical flow cytometry was used to check the purity and quantity of each magnetically sorted T cell population. Genomic DNA was isolated from every sorted fraction and measured by UV absorbance on a Nanodrop 2000c. This receptor was taken from a woman in her 30s in good health. The sequencing sample was made of memory CD4+ T cells sorted from blood. The cell subset or site label, as the study defines it: CD45RA-negative fraction.

The CDR3 corresponds to CASSPDRVEETQYF. The sequence in DNA is TGTGCCAGCAGCCCGGACAGGGTTGAAGAGACCCAGTACTTC. The rearrangement combines TRBV11-2 with TRBJ2-5; 8 bases in the middle match TRBD1. Trimming removed 5 bases from V and 3 bases from J; the gene matches leave 5 bases unexplained. Inclusive of the bounding cysteine and phenylalanine, the CDR3 is 14 residues long. This entry keeps only the CDR3 DNA: 42 bases, framed from base 1. The germline V gene provides CDR1 SGHAT and CDR2 FQNNGV.